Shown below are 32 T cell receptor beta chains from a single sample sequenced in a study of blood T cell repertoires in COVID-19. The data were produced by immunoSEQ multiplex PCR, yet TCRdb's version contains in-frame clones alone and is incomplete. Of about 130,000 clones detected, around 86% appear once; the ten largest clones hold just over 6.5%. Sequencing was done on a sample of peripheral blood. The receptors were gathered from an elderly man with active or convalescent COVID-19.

Written as DNA, the CDR3 is TGTGCCACCAGCAGGGACAGGGAGGTCCACGAGCAGTACTTC. This codes for CATSRDREVHEQYF. The V call is TRBV15, the J call TRBJ2-7; 8 bases fit TRBD1. V was clipped by 3 bases and J by 5 bases; unmatched bases: 6. The germline V gene has CDR1 LNHNV and CDR2 YYDKDF (reference sequence). This CDR3 has 14 residues.

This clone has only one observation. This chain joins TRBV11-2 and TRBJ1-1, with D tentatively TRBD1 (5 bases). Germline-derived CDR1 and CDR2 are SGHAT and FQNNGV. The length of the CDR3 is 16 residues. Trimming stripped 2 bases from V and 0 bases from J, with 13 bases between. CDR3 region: CASSLIFAGMNTEAFF. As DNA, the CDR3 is TGTGCCAGCAGCTTAATTTTTGCAGGGATGAACACTGAAGCTTTCTTT. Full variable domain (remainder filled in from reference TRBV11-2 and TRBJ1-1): EAGVAQSPRYKIIEKRQSVAFWCNPISGHATLYWYQQILGQGPKLLIQFQNNGVVDDSQLPKDRFSAERLKGVDSTLKIQPAKLEDSAVYLCASSLIFAGMNTEAFFGQGTRLTVV.

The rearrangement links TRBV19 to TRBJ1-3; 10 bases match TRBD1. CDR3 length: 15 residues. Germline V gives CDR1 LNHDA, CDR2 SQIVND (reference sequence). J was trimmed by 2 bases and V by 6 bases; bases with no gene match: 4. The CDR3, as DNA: TGTGCCAGTAGACCCGACAGGGGGCCTGGAAACACCATATATTTT. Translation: CASRPDRGPGNTIYF.

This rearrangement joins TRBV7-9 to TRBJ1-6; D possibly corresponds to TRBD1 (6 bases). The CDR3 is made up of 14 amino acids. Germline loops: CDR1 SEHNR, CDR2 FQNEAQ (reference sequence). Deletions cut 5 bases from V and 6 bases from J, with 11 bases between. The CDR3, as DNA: TGTGCCAGCAGCCTAGGACAGCCTAATTCACCCCTCCACTTT. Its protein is CASSLGQPNSPLHF.

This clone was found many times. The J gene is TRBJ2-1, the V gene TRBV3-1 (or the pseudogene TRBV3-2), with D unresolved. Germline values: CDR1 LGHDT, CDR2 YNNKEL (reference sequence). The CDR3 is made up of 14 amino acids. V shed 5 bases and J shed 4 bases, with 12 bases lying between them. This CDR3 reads CASSIGRHYNEQFF. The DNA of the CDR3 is TGTGCCAGCAGCATAGGAAGACATTACAATGAGCAGTTCTTC.

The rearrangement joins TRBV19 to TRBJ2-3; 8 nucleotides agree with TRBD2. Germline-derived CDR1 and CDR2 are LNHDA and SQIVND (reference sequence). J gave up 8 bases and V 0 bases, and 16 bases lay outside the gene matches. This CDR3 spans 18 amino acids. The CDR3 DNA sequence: TGTGCCAGTAGTATAGATGCGGGAGCGGGGGCCCCGCGGGGTACGCAGTATTTT. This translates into CASSIDAGAGAPRGTQYF.

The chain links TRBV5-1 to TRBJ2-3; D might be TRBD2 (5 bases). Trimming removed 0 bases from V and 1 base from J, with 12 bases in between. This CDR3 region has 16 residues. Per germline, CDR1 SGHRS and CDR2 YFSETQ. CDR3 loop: CASSLDGVAGTDTQYF. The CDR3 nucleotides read TGCGCCAGCAGCTTGGACGGGGTAGCTGGCACAGATACGCAGTATTTT.

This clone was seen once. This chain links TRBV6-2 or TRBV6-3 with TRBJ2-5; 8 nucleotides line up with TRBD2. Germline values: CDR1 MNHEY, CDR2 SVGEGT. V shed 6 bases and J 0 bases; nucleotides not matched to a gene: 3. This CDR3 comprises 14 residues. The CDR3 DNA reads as TGTGCCAGCAGCCGGGGGGGGGACCAAGAGACCCAGTACTTC. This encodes CASSRGGDQETQYF.

The DNA for the CDR3 is TGTGCCAGCAGCCCCGGGGGGGCACCTAATGAAAAACTGTTTTTT. Protein: CASSPGGAPNEKLFF. The genes are TRBV7-2 and TRBJ1-4; D is possibly TRBD1 (6 bases). The CDR3 sequence is 15 residues long. Looked up from germline, CDR1 is SGHTA and CDR2 is FQGNSA. Trimming cost V 5 bases and J 3 bases, with 13 bases left between them.

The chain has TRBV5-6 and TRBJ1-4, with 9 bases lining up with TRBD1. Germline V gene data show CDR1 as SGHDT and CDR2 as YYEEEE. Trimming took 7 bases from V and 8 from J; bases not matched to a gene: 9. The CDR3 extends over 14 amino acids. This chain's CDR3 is CASSRGQGQEKLFF. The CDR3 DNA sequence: TGTGCCAGCTCGCGGGGACAGGGCCAGGAAAAACTGTTTTTT. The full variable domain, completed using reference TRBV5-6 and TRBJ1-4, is DAGVTQSPTHLIKTRGQQVTLRCSPKSGHDTVSWYQQALGQGPQFIFQYYEEEERQRGNFPDRFSGHQFPNYSSELNVNALLLGDSALYLCASSRGQGQEKLFFGSGTQLSVL.

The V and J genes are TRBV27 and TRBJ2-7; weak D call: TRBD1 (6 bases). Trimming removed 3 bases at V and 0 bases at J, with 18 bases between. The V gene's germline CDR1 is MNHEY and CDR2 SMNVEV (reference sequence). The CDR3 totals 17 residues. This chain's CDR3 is CASSLKTGTSSSYEQYF. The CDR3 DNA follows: TGTGCCAGCAGTTTGAAGACCGGGACATCGAGCTCCTACGAGCAGTACTTC.

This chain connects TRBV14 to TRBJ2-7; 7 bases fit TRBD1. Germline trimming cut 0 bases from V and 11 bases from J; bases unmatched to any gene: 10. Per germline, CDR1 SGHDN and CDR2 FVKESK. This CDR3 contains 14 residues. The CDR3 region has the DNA TGTGCCAGCAGCCAAGAGAGTATAGGACAGGCTAAGTACTTC. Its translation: CASSQESIGQAKYF.

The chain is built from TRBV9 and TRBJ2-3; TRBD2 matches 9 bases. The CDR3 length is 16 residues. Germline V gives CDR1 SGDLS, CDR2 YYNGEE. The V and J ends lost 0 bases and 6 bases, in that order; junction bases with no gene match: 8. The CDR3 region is CASSVEASGNIDTQYF. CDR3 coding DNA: TGTGCCAGCAGCGTAGAAGCTAGCGGGAATATTGATACGCAGTATTTT.

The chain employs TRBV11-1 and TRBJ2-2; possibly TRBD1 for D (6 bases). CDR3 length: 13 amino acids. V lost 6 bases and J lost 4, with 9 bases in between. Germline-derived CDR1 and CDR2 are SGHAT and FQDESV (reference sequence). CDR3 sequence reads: CASSHRVTGELFF. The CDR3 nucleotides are TGTGCCAGCAGTCACAGGGTCACCGGGGAGCTGTTTTTT.

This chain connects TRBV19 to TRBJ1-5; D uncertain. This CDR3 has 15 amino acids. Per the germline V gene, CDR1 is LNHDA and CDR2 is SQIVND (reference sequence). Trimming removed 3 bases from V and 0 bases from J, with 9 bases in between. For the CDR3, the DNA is TGTGCCAGTAGTATGCTAAAATATAGCAATCAGCCCCAGCATTTT. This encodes CASSMLKYSNQPQHF.

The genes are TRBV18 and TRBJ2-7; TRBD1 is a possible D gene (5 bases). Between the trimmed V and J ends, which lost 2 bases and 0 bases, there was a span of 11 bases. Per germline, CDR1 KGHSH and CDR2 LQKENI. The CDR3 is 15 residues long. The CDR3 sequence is CASSPSRQSSYEQYF. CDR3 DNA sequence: TGTGCCAGCTCACCATCCAGACAGTCCTCCTACGAGCAGTACTTC.

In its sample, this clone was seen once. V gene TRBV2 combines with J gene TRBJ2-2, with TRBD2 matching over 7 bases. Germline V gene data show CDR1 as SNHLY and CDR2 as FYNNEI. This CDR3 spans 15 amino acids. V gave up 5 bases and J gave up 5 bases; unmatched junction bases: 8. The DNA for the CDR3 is TGTGCCAGCAGTAGACTAGCCGTCGTAACCGGGGAGCTGTTTTTT. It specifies CASSRLAVVTGELFF.

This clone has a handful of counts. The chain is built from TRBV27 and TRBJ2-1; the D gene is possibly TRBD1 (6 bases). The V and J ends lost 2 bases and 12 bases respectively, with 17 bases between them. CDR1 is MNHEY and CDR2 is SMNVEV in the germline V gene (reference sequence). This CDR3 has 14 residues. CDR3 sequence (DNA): TGTGCCAGCAGTTTAACGGACAGCAACTCTAGGCAGTTCTTC. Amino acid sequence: CASSLTDSNSRQFF.

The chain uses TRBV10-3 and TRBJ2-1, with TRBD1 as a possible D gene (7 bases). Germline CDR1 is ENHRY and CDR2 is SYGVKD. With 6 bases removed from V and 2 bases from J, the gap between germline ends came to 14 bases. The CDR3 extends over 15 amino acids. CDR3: CAIRKQGRPYNEQFF. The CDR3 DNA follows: TGTGCCATCAGGAAACAGGGGAGGCCCTACAATGAGCAGTTCTTC.

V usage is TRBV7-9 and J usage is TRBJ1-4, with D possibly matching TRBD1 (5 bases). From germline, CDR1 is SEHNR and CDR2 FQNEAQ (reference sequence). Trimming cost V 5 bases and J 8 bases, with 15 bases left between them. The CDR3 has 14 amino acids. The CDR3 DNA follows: TGTGCCAGCAGCCCCCCAGGGCACTGGGAAAAACTGTTTTTT. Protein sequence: CASSPPGHWEKLFF.

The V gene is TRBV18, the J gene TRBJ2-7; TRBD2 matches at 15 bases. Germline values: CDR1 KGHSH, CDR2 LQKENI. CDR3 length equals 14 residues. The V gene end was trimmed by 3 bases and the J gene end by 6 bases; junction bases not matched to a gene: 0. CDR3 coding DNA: TGTGCCAGCTCACCGGGACTAGCGGGAGGCGAGCAGTACTTC. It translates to CASSPGLAGGEQYF.

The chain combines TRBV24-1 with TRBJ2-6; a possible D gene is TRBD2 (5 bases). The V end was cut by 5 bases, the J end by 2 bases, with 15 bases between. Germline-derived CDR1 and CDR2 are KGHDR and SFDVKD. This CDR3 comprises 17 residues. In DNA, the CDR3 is TGTGCCACCAGTGCCGTGGACGGAGGCACTGGGGCCAACGTCCTGACTTTC. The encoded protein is CATSAVDGGTGANVLTF.

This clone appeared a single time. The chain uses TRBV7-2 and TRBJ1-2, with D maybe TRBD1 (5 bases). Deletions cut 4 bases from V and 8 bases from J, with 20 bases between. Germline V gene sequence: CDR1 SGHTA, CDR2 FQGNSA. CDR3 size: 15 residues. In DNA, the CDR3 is TGTGCCAGCAGCTCCCAGTTAAGGGGAAATGGAGGCTACACCTTC. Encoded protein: CASSSQLRGNGGYTF.

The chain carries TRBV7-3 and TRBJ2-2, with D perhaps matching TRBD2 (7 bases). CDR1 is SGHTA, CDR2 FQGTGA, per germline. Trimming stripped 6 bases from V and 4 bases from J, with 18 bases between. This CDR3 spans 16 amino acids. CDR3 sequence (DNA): TGTGCCAGCAGTTCCCTCGGGGGGCCCGGCACCGGGGAGCTGTTTTTT. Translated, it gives CASSSLGGPGTGELFF. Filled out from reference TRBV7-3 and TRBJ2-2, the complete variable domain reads GAGVSQTPSNKVTEKGKYVELRCDPISGHTALYWYRQSLGQGPEFLIYFQGTGAADDSGLPNDRFFAVRPEGSVSTLKIQRTERGDSAVYLCASSSLGGPGTGELFFGEGSRLTVL.

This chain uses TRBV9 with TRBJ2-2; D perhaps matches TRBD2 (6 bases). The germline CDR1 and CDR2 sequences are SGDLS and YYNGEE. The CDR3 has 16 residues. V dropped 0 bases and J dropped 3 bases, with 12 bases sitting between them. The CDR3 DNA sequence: TGTGCCAGCAGCGTAGGTGCTAGCGAGGACACCGGGGAGCTGTTTTTT. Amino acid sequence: CASSVGASEDTGELFF.

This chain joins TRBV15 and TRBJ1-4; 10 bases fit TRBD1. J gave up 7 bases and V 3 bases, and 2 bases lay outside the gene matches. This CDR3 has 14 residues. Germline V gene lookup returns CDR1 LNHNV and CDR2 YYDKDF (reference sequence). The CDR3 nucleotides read TGTGCCACCAGCAGGGACAGGGGGAGTGAAAAACTGTTTTTT. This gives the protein CATSRDRGSEKLFF.

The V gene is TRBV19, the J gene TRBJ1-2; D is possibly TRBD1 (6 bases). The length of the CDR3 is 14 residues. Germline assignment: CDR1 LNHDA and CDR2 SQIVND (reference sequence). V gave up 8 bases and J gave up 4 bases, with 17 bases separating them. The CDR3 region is CASLDRRGPYGYTF. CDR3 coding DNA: TGTGCCAGTTTGGACAGAAGGGGCCCCTATGGCTACACCTTC.

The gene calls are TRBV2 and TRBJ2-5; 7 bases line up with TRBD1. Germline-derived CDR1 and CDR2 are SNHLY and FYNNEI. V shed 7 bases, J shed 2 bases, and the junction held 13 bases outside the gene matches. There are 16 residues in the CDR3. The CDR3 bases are TGTGCCAGCACCCGAGAGCCGGGACAGCGACAAGAGACCCAGTACTTC. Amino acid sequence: CASTREPGQRQETQYF.

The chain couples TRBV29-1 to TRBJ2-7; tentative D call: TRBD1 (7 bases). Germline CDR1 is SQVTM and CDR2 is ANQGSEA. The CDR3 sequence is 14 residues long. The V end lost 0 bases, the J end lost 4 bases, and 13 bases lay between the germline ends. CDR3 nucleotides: TGCAGCGTTGAAGATCCCCAGGGGGGATACGAGCAGTACTTC. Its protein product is CSVEDPQGGYEQYF.

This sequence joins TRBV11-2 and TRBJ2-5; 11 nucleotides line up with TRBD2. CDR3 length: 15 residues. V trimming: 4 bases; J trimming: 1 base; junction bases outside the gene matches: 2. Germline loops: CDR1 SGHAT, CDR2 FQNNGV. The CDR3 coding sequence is TGTGCCAGCAGCTCGACTAGCGGGACCCAAGAGACCCAGTACTTC. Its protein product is CASSSTSGTQETQYF.

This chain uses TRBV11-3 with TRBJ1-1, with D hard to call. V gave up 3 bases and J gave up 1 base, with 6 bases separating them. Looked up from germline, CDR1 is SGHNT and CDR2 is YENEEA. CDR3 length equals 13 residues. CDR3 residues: CASSLEENTEAFF. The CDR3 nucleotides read TGTGCCAGCAGCTTGGAGGAGAACACTGAAGCTTTCTTT.

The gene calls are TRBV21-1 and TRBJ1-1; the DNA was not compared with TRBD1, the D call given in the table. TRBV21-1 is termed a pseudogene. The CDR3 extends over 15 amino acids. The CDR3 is CASSPKDRGYTEAFF. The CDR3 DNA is TGTGCCAGCAGCCCAAAGGACAGGGGGTACACTGAAGCTTTCTTT.